This T cell receptor beta chain is drawn from a study of early T cells in non-severe SARS-CoV-2 infection. Study details: The input, bulk RNA from unsorted whole blood, was sequenced, and chains were unpaired. Regarding the study as a whole: CD4 and private specificities were missed by VDJdb matching, which favored anti-spike CD8 responses.

This CDR3 region has 13 residues. The V and J ends lost 6 bases and 5 bases respectively, with 10 bases between them. In the library, individual cDNA molecules carried attached unique molecular identifiers. TCRdb called the 5' RACE reads again in MiXCR, with one record for every CDR3 protein. The sample has over 50,000 distinct CDR3 sequences, around 8.3% seen once. This clonotype was observed many times. The antigen remains unidentified. This TCR was sampled from an adult who was a healthcare worker with PCR-confirmed SARS-CoV-2 infection or an uninfected control (not recorded which). The genes are TRBV12-3 or TRBV12-4 and TRBJ1-4; D is possibly TRBD1 (5 bases). Specimen: whole blood, collected at baseline. The chain's CDR3 is CASSRQQNEKLFF. The CDR3 nucleotides are TGTGCCAGCAGCCGACAGCAAAATGAAAAACTGTTTTTT.